This TCR beta chain is drawn from a study of blood T cell repertoires in COVID-19. V shed 5 bases and J 8 bases; nucleotides not matched to a gene: 8. Germline CDR1 is SGHNT and CDR2 is YYREEE (reference sequence). CDR3 length: 15 amino acids. The data were produced by immunoSEQ multiplex PCR, yet TCRdb's version contains in-frame clones alone and is incomplete. Of about 230,000 clones in the sample, 80% to 90% were seen once. The chain has TRBV5-4 and TRBJ2-1, with 12 bases that match TRBD2. The sample was PBMCs or T cells enriched from blood (not recorded which). The receptor comes from a man aged 18 to 30 who had recovered from COVID-19. For the CDR3, the DNA is TGTGCCAGCAGTAATCTAGCGGGAGGGCGGGATGAGCAGTTCTTC. Encoded protein: CASSNLAGGRDEQFF. Full variable domain (outside the CDR3, taken from reference TRBV5-4 and TRBJ2-1): ETGVTQSPTHLIKTRGQQVTLRCSSQSGHNTVSWYQQALGQGPQFIFQYYREEENGRGNFPPRFSGLQFPNYSSELNVNALELDDSALYLCASSNLAGGRDEQFFGPGTRLTVL.